A single sample is the source of the 12 T cell receptor beta chains below, sequenced in a study of blood T cell repertoires in COVID-19. This table comes from immunoSEQ multiplex PCR, and its TCRdb copy is limited to in-frame clones, with some not included. Among under 95,000 clones listed, roughly nine tenths were seen once. Source material: peripheral blood. These receptors were obtained from a man older than 75 in a cohort sampled during active COVID-19.

The V call is TRBV18, the J call TRBJ2-5; 11 bases fit TRBD2. The germline V gene encodes CDR1 KGHSH and CDR2 LQKENI. The trim removed 7 bases at V and 3 bases at J, leaving 7 bases unmatched. The CDR3 length is 15 residues. DNA for the CDR3: TGTGCCAGCTGTCTCGGGACTAGCGGAGAAGAGACCCAGTACTTC. This translates into CASCLGTSGEETQYF.

Written as DNA, the CDR3 is TGCAGTGCTAGTCGGCGACTAGCGGGGGACAATGAGCAGTTCTTC. This sequence encodes CSASRRLAGDNEQFF. The J gene is TRBJ2-1, the V gene TRBV20-1, with 12 bases lining up with TRBD2. This CDR3 is built from 15 residues. Germline trimming cut 3 bases from V and 5 bases from J; bases unmatched to any gene: 5. CDR1 is DFQATT, CDR2 SNEGSKA, per germline (reference sequence).

This clone was seen only a few times. The chain uses TRBV23-1 and TRBJ1-5; TRBD1 matches at 12 bases. TRBV23-1 carries the ORF label, with uncertain function. J lost 2 bases, V lost 6 bases, and 8 bases had no gene match. The CDR3 extends over 17 amino acids. The CDR3 bases are TGCGCCAGCAGACCGGGACAGGGGGCGCGAGGCAATCAGCCCCAGCATTTT. Protein: CASRPGQGARGNQPQHF.

The chain has TRBV2 and TRBJ2-3, with D uncertain. The ends were cut back, 6 bases at V and 4 bases at J, with 14 bases in the middle. Germline assignment: CDR1 SNHLY and CDR2 FYNNEI. This CDR3 comprises 14 residues. The CDR3 nucleotides read TGTGCCAGCAGCCCGGAGCACGACTCAGATACGCAGTATTTT. As protein: CASSPEHDSDTQYF.

This clone was seen a few times. The chain has TRBV2 and TRBJ1-4, with 8 bases matching TRBD1. Trimming took 6 bases from V and 0 from J; bases not matched to a gene: 12. Germline assignment: CDR1 SNHLY and CDR2 FYNNEI. The CDR3 is made up of 18 amino acids. The CDR3 DNA follows: TGTGCCAGCAGGGGGGACAGGCTGGGGGTTACAACTAATGAAAAACTGTTTTTT. It is translated as CASRGDRLGVTTNEKLFF.

This rearrangement joins TRBV10-2 to TRBJ1-5; D gene unclear. The CDR3 totals 15 residues. Germline V gene data show CDR1 as WSHSY and CDR2 as SAAADI. Trimming removed 2 bases at V and 4 bases at J, with 12 bases between. CDR3 nucleotide sequence: TGCGCCAGCAGTGAGGGATCGGCGGATAATCAGCCCCAGCATTTT. This sequence encodes CASSEGSADNQPQHF.

The genes are TRBV18 and TRBJ1-1; no clear D gene. There are 14 residues in the CDR3. V was pared by 5 bases and J by 1 base, with 11 bases between. CDR1 is KGHSH and CDR2 is LQKENI in the germline V gene. The chain's CDR3 is CASSSIRGNTEAFF. The CDR3 region has the DNA TGTGCCAGCTCAAGTATCCGGGGGAACACTGAAGCTTTCTTT.

There are a few counts of this clone. V is TRBV29-1 and J is TRBJ1-2; tentative D call: TRBD1 (5 bases). The V gene's germline CDR1 is SQVTM and CDR2 ANQGSEA. The length of the CDR3 is 11 residues. Trimming removed 4 bases at V and 5 bases at J, with 8 bases between. The DNA for the CDR3 is TGCAGCGTTGTCCAGGGTTATGGCTACACCTTC. It specifies CSVVQGYGYTF.

This clone was seen a single time. The chain joins TRBV28 to TRBJ1-5; perhaps TRBD1 as D (5 bases). Trimming took off 6 bases at V and 2 bases at J, with 17 bases between the two ends. The CDR3 runs to 16 residues. The germline CDR1 and CDR2 sequences are MDHEN and SYDVKM. CDR3 nucleotides: TGTGCCAGCAGGAAGAGCAGTACGGGGGGCAATCAGCCCCAGCATTTT. Translation: CASRKSSTGGNQPQHF.

Note on this clone: This CDR3 is also generated by other DNA sequences in the sample. V is TRBV7-2 and J is TRBJ2-7; tentative D call: TRBD1 (6 bases). Germline V gene data show CDR1 as SGHTA and CDR2 as FQGNSA. The CDR3 runs to 13 residues. The V end was cut by 1 base, the J end by 3 bases, with 7 bases between. The CDR3 region is CASSLDRVYEQYF. CDR3 bases: TGTGCCAGCAGCTTAGACAGGGTCTACGAGCAGTACTTC.

This clone was seen a handful of times. V and J are TRBV3-1 (or the pseudogene TRBV3-2) and TRBJ2-3; D is possibly TRBD1 (5 bases). Germline V lookup: CDR1 LGHDT, CDR2 YNNKEL (reference sequence). The germline V and J ends were trimmed by 3 bases and 7 bases, with 14 bases remaining between them. The CDR3 runs 14 residues. CDR3 sequence reads: CASSHSAGRYTQYF. The CDR3 DNA follows: TGTGCCAGCAGCCACTCGGCAGGGCGATATACGCAGTATTTT.

The chain joins TRBV2 to TRBJ1-1; no clear D gene. The germline V and J ends were trimmed by 5 bases and 4 bases, with 5 bases remaining between them. Germline V lookup: CDR1 SNHLY, CDR2 FYNNEI. The CDR3 contains 11 residues. The DNA for the CDR3 is TGTGCCAGCAGTTACGGCACTGAAGCTTTCTTT. Protein: CASSYGTEAFF.